This TCR beta chain came from a study of blood T cell repertoires in COVID-19. The protocol was immunoSEQ multiplex PCR, while the TCRdb copy is restricted to in-frame clones and leaves out a portion. The sample has 300,000 to 400,000 clones; approximately 87% are singletons. V gave up 5 bases and J gave up 0 bases, with 8 bases separating them. The CDR3 spans 13 residues. CDR1 is LNHDA, CDR2 SQIVND, per germline (reference sequence). The specimen sequenced was PBMCs or T cells enriched from blood (not recorded which). The chain is built from TRBV19 and TRBJ2-7, with D uncertain. This sequence was found in a woman in her twenties or thirties with acute COVID-19. In DNA, the CDR3 is TGTGCCAGTAGTGTACAGAGCTCCTACGAGCAGTACTTC. It yields the protein CASSVQSSYEQYF.